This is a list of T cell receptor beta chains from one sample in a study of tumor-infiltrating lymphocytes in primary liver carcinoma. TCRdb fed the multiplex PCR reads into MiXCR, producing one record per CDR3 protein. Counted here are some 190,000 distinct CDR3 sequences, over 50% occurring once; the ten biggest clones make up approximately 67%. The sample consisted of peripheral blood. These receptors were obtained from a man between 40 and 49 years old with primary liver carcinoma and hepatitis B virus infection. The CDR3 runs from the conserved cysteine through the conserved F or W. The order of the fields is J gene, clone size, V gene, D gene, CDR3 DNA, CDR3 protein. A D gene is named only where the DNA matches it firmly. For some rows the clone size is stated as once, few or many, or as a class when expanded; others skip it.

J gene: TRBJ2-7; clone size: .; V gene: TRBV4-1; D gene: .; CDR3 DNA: TGCTCCAGCAGCCAAGAAGACATCAGGGATTACGAGCAGTACTTC; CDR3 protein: CSSSQEDIRDYEQYF
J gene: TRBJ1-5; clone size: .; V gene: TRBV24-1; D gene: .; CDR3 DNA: TGTGCCACCCTCGGTAGCAATCAGCCCCAGCATTTT; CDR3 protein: CATLGSNQPQHF
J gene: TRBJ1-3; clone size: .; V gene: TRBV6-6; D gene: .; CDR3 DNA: TGTGCCAGCAGTTTGGGGCACTCTGGAAACACCATATATTTT; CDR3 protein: CASSLGHSGNTIYF
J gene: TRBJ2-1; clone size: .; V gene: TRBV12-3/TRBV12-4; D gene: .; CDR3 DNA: TGTGCCAGCAGTTTAGGGGAGTTGGGAGGCAATGAGCAGTTCTTC; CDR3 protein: CASSLGELGGNEQFF
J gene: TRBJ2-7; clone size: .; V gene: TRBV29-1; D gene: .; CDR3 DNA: TGCAGCGTTGCCTGTGTAAATGGTCTCGACGAGCAGTACTTC; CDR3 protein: CSVACVNGLDEQYF
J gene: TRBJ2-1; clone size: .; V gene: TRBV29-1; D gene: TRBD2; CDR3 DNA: TGCAGCGTTGAAGGCGAGTGGGAAAAAGGGAGGGACAATGAGCAGTTCTTC; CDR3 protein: CSVEGEWEKGRDNEQFF
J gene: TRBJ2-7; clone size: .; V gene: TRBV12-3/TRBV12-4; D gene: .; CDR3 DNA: TGTGCCAGCAGTTCAGAGGGCGAGCAGTACTTC; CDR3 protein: CASSSEGEQYF
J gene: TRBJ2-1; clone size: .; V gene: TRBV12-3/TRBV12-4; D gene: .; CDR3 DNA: TGTGCCAGCAGCCTCACCCTTATGGTAATTGGGAACAATGAGCAGTTCTTC; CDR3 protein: CASSLTLMVIGNNEQFF
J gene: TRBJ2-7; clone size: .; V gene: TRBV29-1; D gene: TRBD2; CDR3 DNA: TGCAGCGTTGAAGATCCAGCGGGGAGTTACGAGCAGTACTTC; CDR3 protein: CSVEDPAGSYEQYF
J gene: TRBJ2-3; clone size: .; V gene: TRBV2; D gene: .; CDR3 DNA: TGTGCCGTCCAGATCAGGGAGACAGATACGCAGTATTTT; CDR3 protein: CAVQIRETDTQYF
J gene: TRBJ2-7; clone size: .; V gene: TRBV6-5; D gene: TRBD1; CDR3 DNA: TGTGCCAGCAGCTCCCCGGACAGGGGACACTGCGAGCAGTACTTC; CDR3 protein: CASSSPDRGHCEQYF
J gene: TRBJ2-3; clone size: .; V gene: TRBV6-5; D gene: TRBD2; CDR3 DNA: TGTGCCAGCAGCCCCGGACTAGCGGGAGAAACAGATACGCAGTATTTT; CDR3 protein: CASSPGLAGETDTQYF
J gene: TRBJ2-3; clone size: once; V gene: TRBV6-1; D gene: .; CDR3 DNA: TGTGCCACCAGGGACGACGGAAACACAGATACGCAGTATTTT; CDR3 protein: CATRDDGNTDTQYF
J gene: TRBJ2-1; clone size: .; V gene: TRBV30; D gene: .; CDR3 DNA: TGTGCCTGGAGTGTACTCCTAGCATTCGATGAGCAATTCTTC; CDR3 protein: CAWSVLLAFDEQFF
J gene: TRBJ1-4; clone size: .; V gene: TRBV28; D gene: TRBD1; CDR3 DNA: TGTGCCAGCAGTCCCGCCGGGACAGGGAGGGAAAAACTGTTTTTT; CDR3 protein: CASSPAGTGREKLFF
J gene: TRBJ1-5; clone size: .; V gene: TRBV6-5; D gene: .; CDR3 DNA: TGTGCCAGCAGCCCCCCCAATCAGCCCCAGCATTTT; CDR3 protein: CASSPPNQPQHF
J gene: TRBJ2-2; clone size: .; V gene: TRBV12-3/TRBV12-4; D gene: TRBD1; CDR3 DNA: TGTGCCAGCAGGAACAGGGGGCTAGACACCGGGGAGCTGTTTTTT; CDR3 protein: CASRNRGLDTGELFF
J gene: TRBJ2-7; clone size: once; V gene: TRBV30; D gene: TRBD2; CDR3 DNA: TGTGCCGTGGCGGGGGGCTCCTACGAGCAGTACTTC; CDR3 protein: CAVAGGSYEQYF
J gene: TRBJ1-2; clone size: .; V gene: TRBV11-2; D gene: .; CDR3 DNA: TGTGCCAGCAGCTTATATCTACAGGGAGACTATGACTACACCTTC; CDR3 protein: CASSLYLQGDYDYTF
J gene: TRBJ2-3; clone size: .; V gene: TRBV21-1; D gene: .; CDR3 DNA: TGTGCCAGCAGCCTAACTCCCTCCTCGACAGATACGCAGTATTTT; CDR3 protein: CASSLTPSSTDTQYF
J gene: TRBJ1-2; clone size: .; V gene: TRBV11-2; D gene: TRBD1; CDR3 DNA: TGTACCAGCAGCTTCTCCGGGACAGAGCTCTATGGCTACACCTTC; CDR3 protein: CTSSFSGTELYGYTF
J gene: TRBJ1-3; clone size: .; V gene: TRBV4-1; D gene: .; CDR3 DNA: TGCGCCAGCAGCCAAGAAAGCGTACTGAGCTCTGGAAACACCATATATTTT; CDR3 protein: CASSQESVLSSGNTIYF
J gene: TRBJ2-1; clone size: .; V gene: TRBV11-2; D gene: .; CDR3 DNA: TGTGCCAGCAGCTCGCGTCCCAGCAGGAGGATCTATGAGCAATTCTTC; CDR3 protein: CASSSRPSRRIYEQFF
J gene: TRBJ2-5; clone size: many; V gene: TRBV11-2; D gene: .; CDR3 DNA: TGTGCCAGCAGCTCTAGCAGTCAAGAGACCCAGTACTTC; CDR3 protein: CASSSSSQETQYF
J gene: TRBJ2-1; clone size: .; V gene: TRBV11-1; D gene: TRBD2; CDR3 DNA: TGTGCCAGCAGCTTACGGACTAGTTACTACAATGAGCAGTTCTTC; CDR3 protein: CASSLRTSYYNEQFF
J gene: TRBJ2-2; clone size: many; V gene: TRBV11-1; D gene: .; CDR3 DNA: TGTGCCAGCAGCTCCCCCGAGAGGGTCCCCGGGGAGCTGTTTTTT; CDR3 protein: CASSSPERVPGELFF
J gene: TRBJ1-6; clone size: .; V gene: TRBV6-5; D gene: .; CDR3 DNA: TGTGCCAGCAGACAACACAGGGAGGGCTCACCCCTCCACTTT; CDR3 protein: CASRQHREGSPLHF
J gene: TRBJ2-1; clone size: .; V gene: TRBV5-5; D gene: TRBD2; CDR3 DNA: TGTGCCAGCAGCTTGGCTACCGGGACTAGTTACAATGAGCAGTTCTTC; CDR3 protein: CASSLATGTSYNEQFF
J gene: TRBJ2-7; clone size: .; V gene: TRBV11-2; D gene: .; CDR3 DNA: TGTGCCAGCATCAAAAGGAGTCACTACGAGCAATACTTC; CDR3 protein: CASIKRSHYEQYF
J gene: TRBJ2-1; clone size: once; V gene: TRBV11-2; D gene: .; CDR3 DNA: TGTGCCAGCATTGGCCTCTTTCCCCCTAGCTCCTACAATGAGCAGTTCTTC; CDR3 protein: CASIGLFPPSSYNEQFF
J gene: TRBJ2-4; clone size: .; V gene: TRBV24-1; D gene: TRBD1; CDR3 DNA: TGTGCCACCGAGAGACAGGGGGATAACATTCAGTACTTC; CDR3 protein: CATERQGDNIQYF
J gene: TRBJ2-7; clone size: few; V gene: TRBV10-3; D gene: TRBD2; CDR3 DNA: TGTGCCATCAGTGACCCCACAAGACTAGCGGGCTCCTACGAGCAGTACTTC; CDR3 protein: CAISDPTRLAGSYEQYF
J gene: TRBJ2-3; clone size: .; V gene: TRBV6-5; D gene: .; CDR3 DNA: TGTGCCAGCAGTTACGATTCAACTCGGGGTACGCAGTATTTT; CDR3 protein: CASSYDSTRGTQYF
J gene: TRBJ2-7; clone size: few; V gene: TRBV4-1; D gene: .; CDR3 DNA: TGCGCCAGCAGCCAAAAAGCCCTCGGACAGCTTGCCTACGAGCAGTACTTC; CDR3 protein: CASSQKALGQLAYEQYF
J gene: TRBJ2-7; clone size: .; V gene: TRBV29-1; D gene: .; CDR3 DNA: TGCAGCATTGTAGTTTCCTACGAGCAGTATTTC; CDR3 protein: CSIVVSYEQYF
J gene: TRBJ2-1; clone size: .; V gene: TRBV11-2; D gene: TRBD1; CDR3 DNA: TGTGCCAGCTGCCCAGCGCGGACAGGGGTCGATAAGCAGTTCTTC; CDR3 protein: CASCPARTGVDKQFF
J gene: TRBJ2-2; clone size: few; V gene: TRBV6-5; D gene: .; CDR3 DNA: TGTGCCAGCATGTTCGGGAACACCGGGGAGCTGTTTTTT; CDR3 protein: CASMFGNTGELFF
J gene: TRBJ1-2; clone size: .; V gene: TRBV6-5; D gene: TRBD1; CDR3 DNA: TGTGCCAGCAGGGGACAGGGGGGAAGAGGCTACACCTTC; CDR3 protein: CASRGQGGRGYTF
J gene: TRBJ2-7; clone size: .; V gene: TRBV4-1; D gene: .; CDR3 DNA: TGCGCCAGCAGCCATGCCCAGGGCACCTACGAGCAGTACTTC; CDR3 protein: CASSHAQGTYEQYF
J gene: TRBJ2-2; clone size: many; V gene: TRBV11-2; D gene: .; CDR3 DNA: TGTGCCAGCAGCTTTAGGGTAACGAACACCGGGGAGCTGTTTTTT; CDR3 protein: CASSFRVTNTGELFF
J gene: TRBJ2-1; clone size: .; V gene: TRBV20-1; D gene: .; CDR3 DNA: TGCAGTGCTAGGGTTTTGATACCGGGGAGAGAGCAGTTCTTC; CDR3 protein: CSARVLIPGREQFF
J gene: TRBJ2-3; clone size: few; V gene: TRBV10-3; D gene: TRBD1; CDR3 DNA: TGTGCCATCTCAGGGGGCGCGATAAGGGGAGAAGATACGCAGTATTTT; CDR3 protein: CAISGGAIRGEDTQYF
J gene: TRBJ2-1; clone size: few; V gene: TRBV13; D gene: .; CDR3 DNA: TGTGCCAGCAGCTTAGGCCAAACGGGTTACAATGAGCAGTTCTTC; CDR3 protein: CASSLGQTGYNEQFF
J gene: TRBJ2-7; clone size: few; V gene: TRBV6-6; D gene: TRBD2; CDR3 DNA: TGTGCCAGCAGAAGCGGGATTTACGAGCAGTACTTC; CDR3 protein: CASRSGIYEQYF
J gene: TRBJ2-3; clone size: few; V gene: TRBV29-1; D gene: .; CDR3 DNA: TGCAGCGTTGATTCGGGATTGACAGATACGCAGTATTTT; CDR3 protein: CSVDSGLTDTQYF